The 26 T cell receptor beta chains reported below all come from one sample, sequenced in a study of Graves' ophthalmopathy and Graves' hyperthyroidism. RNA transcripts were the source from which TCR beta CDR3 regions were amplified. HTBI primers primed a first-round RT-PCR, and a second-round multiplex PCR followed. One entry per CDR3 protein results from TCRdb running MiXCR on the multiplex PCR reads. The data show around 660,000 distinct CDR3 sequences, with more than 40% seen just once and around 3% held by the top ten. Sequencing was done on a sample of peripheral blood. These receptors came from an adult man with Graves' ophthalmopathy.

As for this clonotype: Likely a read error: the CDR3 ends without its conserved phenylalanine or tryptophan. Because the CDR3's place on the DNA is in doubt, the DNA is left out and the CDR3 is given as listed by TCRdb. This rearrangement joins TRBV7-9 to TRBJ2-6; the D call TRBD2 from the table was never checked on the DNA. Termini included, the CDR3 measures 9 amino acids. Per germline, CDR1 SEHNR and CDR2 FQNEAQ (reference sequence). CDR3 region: CASSLPGLA.

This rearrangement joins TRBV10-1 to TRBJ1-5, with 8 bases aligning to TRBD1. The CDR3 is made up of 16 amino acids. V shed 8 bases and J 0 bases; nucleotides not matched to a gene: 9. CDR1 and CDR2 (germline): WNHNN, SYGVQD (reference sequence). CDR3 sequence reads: CASPGQGRNSNQPQHF. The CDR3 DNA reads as TGCGCCAGCCCCGGACAGGGACGAAATAGCAATCAGCCCCAGCATTTT.

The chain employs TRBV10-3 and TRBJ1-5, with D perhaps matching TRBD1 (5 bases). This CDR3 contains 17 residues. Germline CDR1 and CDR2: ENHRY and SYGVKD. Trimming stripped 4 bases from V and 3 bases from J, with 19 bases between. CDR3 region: CAISGFYRDRNNQPQHF. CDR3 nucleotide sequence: TGTGCCATCAGTGGTTTCTACCGGGACCGAAACAATCAGCCCCAGCATTTT.

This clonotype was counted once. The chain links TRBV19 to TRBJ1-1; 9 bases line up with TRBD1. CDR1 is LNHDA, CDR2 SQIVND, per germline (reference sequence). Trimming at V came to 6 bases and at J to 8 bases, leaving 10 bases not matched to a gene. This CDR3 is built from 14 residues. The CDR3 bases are TGTGCCAGTAGCGGGACAGGGTCTCCCTCCGAAGCTTTCTTT. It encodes CASSGTGSPSEAFF.

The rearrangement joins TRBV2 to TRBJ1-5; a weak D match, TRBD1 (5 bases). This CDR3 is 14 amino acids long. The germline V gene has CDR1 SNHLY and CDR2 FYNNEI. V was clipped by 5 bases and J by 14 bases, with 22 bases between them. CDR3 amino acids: CASSSLAGQQYEHF. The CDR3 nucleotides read TGTGCCAGCAGTTCACTAGCGGGGCAACAGTACGAGCATTTT.

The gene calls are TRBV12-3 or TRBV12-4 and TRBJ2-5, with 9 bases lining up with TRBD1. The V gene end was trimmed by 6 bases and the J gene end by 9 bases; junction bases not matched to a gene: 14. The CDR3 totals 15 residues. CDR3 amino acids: CASSLMGTGNQPQYF. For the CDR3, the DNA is TGTGCCAGCAGCTTAATGGGGACAGGGAATCAGCCCCAGTACTTC.

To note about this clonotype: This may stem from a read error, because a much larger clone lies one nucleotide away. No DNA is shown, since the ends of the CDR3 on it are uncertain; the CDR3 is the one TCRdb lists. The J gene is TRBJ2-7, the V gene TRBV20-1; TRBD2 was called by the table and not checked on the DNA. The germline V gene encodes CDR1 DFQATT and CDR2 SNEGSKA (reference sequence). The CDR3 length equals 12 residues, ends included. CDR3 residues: CSTSDSTNEQYF.

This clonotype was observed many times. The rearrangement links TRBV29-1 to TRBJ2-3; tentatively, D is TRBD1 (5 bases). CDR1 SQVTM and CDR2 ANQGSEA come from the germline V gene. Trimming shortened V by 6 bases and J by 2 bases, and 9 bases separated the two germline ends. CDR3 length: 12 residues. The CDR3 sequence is CSVGVSTDTQYF. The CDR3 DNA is TGCAGCGTAGGGGTCTCCACAGATACGCAGTATTTT.

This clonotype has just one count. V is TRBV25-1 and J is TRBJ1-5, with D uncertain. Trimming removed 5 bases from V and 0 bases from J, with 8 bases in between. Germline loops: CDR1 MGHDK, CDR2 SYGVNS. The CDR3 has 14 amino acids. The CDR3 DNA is TGTGCCAGCAGTTTAGTCAATAGCAATCAGCCCCAGCATTTT. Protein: CASSLVNSNQPQHF.

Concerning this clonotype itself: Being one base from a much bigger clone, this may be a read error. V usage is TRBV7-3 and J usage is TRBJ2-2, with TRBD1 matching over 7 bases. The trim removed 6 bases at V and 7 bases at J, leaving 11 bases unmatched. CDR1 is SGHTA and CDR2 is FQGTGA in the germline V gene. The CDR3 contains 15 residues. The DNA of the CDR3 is TGTGCCAGCAGTGGTGTCAAGGGGGCGGACGGGGAGCTGTTTTTT. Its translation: CASSGVKGADGELFF.

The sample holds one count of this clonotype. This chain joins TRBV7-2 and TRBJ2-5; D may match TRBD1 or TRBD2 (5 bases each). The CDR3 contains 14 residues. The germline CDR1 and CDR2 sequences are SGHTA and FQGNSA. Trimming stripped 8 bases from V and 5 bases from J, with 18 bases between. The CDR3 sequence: CASSYSGSWETQYF. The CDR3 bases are TGTGCCAGCTCGTACTCAGGGAGTTGGGAGACCCAGTACTTC.

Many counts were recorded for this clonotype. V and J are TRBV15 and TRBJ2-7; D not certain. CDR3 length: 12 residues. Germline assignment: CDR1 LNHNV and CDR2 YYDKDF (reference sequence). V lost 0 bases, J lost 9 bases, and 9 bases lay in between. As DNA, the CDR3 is TGTGCCACCAGCAGAGATTTTGGGTGGCAGTACTTC. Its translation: CATSRDFGWQYF.

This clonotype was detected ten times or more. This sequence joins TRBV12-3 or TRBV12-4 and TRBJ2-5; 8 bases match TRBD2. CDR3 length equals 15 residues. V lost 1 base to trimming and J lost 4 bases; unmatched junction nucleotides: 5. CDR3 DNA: TGTGCCAGCAGTTTAGTAGCGGGACTGGGAGAGACCCAGTACTTC. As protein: CASSLVAGLGETQYF.

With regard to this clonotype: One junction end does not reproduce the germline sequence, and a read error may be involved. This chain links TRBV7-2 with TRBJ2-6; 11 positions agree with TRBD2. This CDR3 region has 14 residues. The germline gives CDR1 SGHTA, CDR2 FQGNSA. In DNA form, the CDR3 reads TGTGCCAGCAGGGTGACTAGCGGGGCCTACGTCCTGACTTTC. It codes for CASRVTSGAYVLTF.

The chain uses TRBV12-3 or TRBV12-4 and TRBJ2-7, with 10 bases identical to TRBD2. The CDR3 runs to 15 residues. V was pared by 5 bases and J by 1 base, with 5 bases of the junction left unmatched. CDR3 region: CASSHGLADSYEQYF. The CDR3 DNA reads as TGTGCCAGCAGTCACGGACTAGCGGATTCCTACGAGCAGTACTTC.

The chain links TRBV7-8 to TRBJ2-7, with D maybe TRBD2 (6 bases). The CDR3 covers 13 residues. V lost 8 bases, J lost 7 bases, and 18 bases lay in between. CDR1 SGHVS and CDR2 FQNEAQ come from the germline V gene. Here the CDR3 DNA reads TGTGCCAGCTCACTCGGGACTGCGGGTGAGCAGTACTTC. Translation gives CASSLGTAGEQYF.

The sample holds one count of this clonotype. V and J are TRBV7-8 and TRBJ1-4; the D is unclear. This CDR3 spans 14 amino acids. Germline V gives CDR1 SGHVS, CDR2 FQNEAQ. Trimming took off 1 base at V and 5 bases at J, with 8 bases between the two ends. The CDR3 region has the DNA TGTGCCAGCAGCTTAGAACAGCCAAATGAAAAACTGTTTTTT. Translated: CASSLEQPNEKLFF.

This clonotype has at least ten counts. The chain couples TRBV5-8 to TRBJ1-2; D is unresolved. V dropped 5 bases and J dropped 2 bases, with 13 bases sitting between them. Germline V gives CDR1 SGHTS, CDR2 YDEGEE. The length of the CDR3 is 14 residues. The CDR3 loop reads CASRDRTINYGYTF. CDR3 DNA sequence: TGTGCCAGCAGGGATCGGACGATCAACTATGGCTACACCTTC. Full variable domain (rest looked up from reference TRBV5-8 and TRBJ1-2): EAGVTQSPTHLIKTRGQQATLRCSPISGHTSVYWYQQALGLGLQFLLWYDEGEERNRGNFPPRFSGRQFPNYSSELNVNALELEDSALYLCASRDRTINYGYTFGSGTRLTVV.

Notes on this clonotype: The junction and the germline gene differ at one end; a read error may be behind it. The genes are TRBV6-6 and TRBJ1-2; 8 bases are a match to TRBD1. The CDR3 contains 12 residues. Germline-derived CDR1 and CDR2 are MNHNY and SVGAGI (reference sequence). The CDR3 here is CAGSLGTGGYTF. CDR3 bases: TGTGCCGGCAGTCTCGGGACAGGCGGCTACACCTTC.

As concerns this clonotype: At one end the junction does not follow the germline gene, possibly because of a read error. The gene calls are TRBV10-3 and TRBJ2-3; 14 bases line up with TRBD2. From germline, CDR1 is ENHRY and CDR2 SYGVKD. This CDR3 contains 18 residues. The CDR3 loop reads CATSGLTGTSGRTDTQYF. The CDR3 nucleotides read TGTGCCACCAGTGGCCTAACCGGGACTAGCGGGAGAACAGATACGCAGTATTTT.

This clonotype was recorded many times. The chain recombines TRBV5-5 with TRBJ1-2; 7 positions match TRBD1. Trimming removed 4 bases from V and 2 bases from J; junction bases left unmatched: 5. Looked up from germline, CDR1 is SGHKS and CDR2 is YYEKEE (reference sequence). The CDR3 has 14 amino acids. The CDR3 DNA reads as TGTGCCAGCAGCCGAACGACAGGGAACTATGGCTACACCTTC. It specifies CASSRTTGNYGYTF.

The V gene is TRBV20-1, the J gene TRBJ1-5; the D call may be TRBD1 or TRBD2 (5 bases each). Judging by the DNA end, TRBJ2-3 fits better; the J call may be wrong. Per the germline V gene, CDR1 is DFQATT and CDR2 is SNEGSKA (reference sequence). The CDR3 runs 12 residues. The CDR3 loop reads CSARDVGVAQYF. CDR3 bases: TGCAGTGCTAGAGATGTGGGGGTGGCGCAGTATTTT.

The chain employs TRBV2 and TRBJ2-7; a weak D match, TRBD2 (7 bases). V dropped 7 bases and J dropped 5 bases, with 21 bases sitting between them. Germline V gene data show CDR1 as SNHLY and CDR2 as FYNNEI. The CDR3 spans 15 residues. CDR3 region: CASKVGGQGQNEQYF. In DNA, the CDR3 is TGTGCCAGCAAAGTGGGGGGGCAGGGTCAGAACGAGCAGTACTTC.

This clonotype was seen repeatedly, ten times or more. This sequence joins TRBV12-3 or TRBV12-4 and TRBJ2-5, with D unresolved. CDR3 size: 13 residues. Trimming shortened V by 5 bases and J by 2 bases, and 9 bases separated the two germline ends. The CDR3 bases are TGTGCCAGCAGTACTACTACACAAGAGACCCAGTACTTC. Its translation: CASSTTTQETQYF.

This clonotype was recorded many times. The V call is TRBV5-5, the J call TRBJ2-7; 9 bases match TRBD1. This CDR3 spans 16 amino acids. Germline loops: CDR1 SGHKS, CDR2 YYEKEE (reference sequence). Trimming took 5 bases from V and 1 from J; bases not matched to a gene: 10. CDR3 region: CASSLTGTGLSYEQYF. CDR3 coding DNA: TGTGCCAGCAGTTTGACTGGGACAGGGCTTTCCTACGAGCAGTACTTC.

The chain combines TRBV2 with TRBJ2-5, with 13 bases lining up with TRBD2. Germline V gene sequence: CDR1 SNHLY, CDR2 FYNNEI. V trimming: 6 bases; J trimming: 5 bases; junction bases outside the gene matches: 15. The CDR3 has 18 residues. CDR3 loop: CASSGTSGAMSGRETQYF. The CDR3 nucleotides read TGTGCCAGCAGCGGGACTAGCGGGGCTATGAGTGGACGGGAGACCCAGTACTTC.